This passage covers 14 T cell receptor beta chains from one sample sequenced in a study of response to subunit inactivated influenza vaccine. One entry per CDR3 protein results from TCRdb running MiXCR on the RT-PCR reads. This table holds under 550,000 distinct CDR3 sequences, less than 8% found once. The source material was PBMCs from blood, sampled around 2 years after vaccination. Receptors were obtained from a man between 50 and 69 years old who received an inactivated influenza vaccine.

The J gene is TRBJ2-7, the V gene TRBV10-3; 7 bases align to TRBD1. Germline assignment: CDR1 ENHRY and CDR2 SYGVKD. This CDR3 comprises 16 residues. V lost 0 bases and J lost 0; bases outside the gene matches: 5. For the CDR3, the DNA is TGTGCCATCAGTGAGTCGACAGGGAGTCTCTCCTACGAGCAGTACTTC. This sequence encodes CAISESTGSLSYEQYF.

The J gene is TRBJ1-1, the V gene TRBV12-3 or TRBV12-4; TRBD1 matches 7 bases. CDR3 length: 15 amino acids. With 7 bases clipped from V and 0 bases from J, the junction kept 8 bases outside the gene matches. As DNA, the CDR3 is TGTGCCAGCAACAAACAGGGGATCATGAACACTGAAGCTTTCTTT. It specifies CASNKQGIMNTEAFF.

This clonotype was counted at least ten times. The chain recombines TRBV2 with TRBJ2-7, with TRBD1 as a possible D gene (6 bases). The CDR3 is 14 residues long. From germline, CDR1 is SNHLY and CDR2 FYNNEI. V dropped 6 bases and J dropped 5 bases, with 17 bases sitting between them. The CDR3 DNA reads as TGTGCCAGCAGAAAACAGGGCACTAGGGACGAGCAGTACTTC. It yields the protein CASRKQGTRDEQYF.

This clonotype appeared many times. CDR3 bases: TGTGCCAGCTGCAGTTCGATGGCCAGGACCTACGAGCAGTACTTC. Residues: CASCSSMARTYEQYF. The chain is built from TRBV6-1 and TRBJ2-7, with D uncertain. V dropped 8 bases and J dropped 2 bases, with 19 bases sitting between them. CDR3 size: 15 residues. The V gene's germline CDR1 is MNHNS and CDR2 SASEGT.

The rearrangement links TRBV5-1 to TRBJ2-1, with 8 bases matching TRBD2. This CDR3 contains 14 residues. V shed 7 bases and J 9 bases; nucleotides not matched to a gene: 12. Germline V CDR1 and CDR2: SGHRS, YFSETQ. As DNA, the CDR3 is TGCGCCAGCCTAGCTCCGGGACTAGTCGGTGAGCAGTTCTTC. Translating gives CASLAPGLVGEQFF.

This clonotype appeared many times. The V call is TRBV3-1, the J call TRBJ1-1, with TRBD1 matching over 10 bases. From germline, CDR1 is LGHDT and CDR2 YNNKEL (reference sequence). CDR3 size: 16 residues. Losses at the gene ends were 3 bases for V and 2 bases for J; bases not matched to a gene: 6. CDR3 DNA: TGTGCCAGCAGCCACCCCGGGACAGGGGTAAACACTGAAGCTTTCTTT. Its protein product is CASSHPGTGVNTEAFF.

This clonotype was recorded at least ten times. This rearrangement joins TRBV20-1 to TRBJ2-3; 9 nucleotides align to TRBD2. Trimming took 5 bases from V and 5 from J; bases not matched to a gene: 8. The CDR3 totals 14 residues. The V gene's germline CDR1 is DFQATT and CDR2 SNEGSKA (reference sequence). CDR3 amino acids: CSACSSGVRDTQYF. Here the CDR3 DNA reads TGCAGTGCTTGTTCTAGCGGGGTGAGAGATACGCAGTATTTT.

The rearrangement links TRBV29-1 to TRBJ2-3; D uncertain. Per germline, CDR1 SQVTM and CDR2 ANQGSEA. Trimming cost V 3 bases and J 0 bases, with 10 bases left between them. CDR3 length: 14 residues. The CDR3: CSVDAVSSTDTQYF. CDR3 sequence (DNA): TGCAGCGTTGATGCGGTCTCTAGCACAGATACGCAGTATTTT.

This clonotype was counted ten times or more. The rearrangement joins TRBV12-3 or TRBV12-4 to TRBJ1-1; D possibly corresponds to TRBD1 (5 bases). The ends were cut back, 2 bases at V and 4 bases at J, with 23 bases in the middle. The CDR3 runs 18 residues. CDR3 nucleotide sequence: TGTGCCAGCAGTTTACGACGGACATTGAACCGCCCGCCCACTGAAGCTTTCTTT. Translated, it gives CASSLRRTLNRPPTEAFF.

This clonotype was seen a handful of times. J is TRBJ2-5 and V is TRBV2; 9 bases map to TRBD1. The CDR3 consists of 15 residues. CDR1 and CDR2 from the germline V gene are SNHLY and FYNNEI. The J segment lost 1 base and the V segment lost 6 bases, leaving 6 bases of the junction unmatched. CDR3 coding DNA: TGTGCCAGCAGGAAGACAGGGGGAAGCCAAGAGACCCAGTACTTC. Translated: CASRKTGGSQETQYF. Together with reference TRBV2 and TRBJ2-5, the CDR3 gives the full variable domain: EPEVTQTPSHQVTQMGQEVILRCVPISNHLYFYWYRQILGQKVEFLVSFYNNEISEKSEIFDDQFSVERPDGSNFTLKIRSTKLEDSAMYFCASRKTGGSQETQYFGPGTRLLVL.

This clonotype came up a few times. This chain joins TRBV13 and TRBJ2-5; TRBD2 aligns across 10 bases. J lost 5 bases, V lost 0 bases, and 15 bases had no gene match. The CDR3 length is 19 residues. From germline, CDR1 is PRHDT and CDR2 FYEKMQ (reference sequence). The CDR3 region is CASSLGLRAPSGGSETQYF. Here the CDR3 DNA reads TGTGCCAGCAGCTTAGGCCTTAGAGCTCCTAGCGGGGGTTCGGAGACCCAGTACTTC.

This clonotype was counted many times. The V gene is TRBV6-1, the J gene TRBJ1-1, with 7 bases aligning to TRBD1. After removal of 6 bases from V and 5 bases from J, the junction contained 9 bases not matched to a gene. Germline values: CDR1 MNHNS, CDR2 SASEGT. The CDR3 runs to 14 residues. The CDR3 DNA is TGTGCCAGCAGCGACAGGGTAATGAGGACTGAAGCTTTCTTT. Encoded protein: CASSDRVMRTEAFF.

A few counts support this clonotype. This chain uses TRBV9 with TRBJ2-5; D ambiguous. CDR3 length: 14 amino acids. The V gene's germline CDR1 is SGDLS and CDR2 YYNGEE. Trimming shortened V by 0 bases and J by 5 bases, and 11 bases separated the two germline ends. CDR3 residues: CASSVASWGETQYF. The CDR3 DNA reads TGTGCCAGCAGCGTAGCTTCGTGGGGTGAGACCCAGTACTTC.

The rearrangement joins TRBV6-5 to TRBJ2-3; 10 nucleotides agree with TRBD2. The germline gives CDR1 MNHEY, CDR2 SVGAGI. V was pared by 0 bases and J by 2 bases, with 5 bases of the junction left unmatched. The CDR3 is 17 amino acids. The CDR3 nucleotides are TGTGCCAGCAGTTACTCGACTGGGACTAGCGCCACAGATACGCAGTATTTT. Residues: CASSYSTGTSATDTQYF.